A single sample gave rise to the 28 T cell receptor beta chains below, sequenced in a study of response to subunit inactivated influenza vaccine. TCRdb recomputed calls from the RT-PCR reads with MiXCR, one row per CDR3 protein. The table records over 400,000 distinct CDR3 sequences, around 9.9% of them present only once. This material consisted of PBMCs from blood, taken roughly 46 days after vaccination. These receptors were taken from a man aged 50-59 years who received an inactivated influenza vaccine.

In its sample, this clonotype was seen many times. The gene calls are TRBV28 and TRBJ1-6; the D gene is possibly TRBD1 (6 bases). The CDR3 loop spans 15 amino acids. CDR1 is MDHEN and CDR2 is SYDVKM in the germline V gene. The germline V and J ends were trimmed by 6 bases and 5 bases, with 14 bases remaining between them. The CDR3 DNA is TGTGCCAGCAGCTCCGGGACACACAATAATTCACCCCTCCACTTT. Translating gives CASSSGTHNNSPLHF. Full variable domain (missing parts from reference TRBV28 and TRBJ1-6): DVKVTQSSRYLVKRTGEKVFLECVQDMDHENMFWYRQDPGLGLRLIYFSYDVKMKEKGDIPEGYSVSREKKERFSLILESASTNQTSMYLCASSSGTHNNSPLHFGNGTRLTVT.

This clonotype appeared many times. This chain connects TRBV6-2 or TRBV6-3 to TRBJ2-7, with 12 bases identical to TRBD2. The CDR3 covers 14 residues. Looked up from germline, CDR1 is MNHEY and CDR2 is SVGEGT. J gave up 3 bases and V 7 bases, and 4 bases lay outside the gene matches. The CDR3 DNA sequence: TGTGCCAGCACCCCGACTAGCGGGAGCTACGAGCAGTACTTC. Protein: CASTPTSGSYEQYF.

This chain uses TRBV6-1 with TRBJ2-5, with D possibly being TRBD2 (7 bases). V lost 8 bases and J 5 bases, leaving 18 bases between the germline ends. In germline, CDR1 is MNHNS, CDR2 SASEGT. CDR3 length equals 14 residues. The CDR3 loop is CASRGARAPETQYF. CDR3 bases: TGTGCCAGCCGGGGGGCTCGAGCGCCGGAGACCCAGTACTTC.

The chain is built from TRBV6-2 or TRBV6-3 and TRBJ2-2; 7 positions match TRBD1. Germline V gene data show CDR1 as MNHEY and CDR2 as SVGEGT. V trimming: 2 bases; J trimming: 0 bases; junction bases outside the gene matches: 12. There are 19 residues in the CDR3. The DNA for the CDR3 is TGTGCCAGCAGTTACAACCGGGACAGTATCTACGCGAACACCGGGGAGCTGTTTTTT. Its protein product is CASSYNRDSIYANTGELFF.

This clonotype was seen repeatedly, ten times or more. V is TRBV20-1 and J is TRBJ1-2, with D perhaps TRBD1 (5 bases). CDR3 size: 14 residues. V dropped 5 bases and J dropped 2 bases, with 15 bases sitting between them. CDR1 and CDR2 (germline): DFQATT, SNEGSKA (reference sequence). The CDR3 bases are TGCAGTGCTGGATTGTTCCGGGACAACTATGGCTACACCTTC. Protein: CSAGLFRDNYGYTF.

This clonotype was counted a few times. This chain connects TRBV6-5 to TRBJ2-7; TRBD1 matches at 10 bases. J gave up 0 bases and V 2 bases, and 1 base lay outside the gene matches. CDR3 length: 15 amino acids. CDR1 is MNHEY, CDR2 SVGAGI, per germline. As DNA, the CDR3 is TGTGCCAGCAGTTACGACAGGGGGCTCTCCTACGAGCAGTACTTC. Its protein product is CASSYDRGLSYEQYF.

This clonotype was seen repeatedly, ten times or more. The CDR3 here is CSAGGNYGYTF. The CDR3 DNA reads TGCAGTGCTGGGGGGAACTATGGCTACACCTTC. V usage is TRBV20-1 and J usage is TRBJ1-2; D might be TRBD1 (5 bases). CDR1 is DFQATT and CDR2 is SNEGSKA in the germline V gene (reference sequence). Between the trimmed V and J ends, which lost 5 bases and 2 bases, there was a span of 6 bases. The CDR3 totals 11 residues.

Many counts were recorded for this clonotype. The chain carries TRBV20-1 and TRBJ2-3, with TRBD2 matching over 10 bases. Germline lookup yields CDR1 DFQATT and CDR2 SNEGSKA (reference sequence). The length of the CDR3 is 17 residues. Trimming took 2 bases from V and 1 from J; bases not matched to a gene: 9. CDR3 DNA: TGCAGTGCTAGACTAGCGGGAGAGAACCGGGGCACAGATACGCAGTATTTT. Amino acid sequence: CSARLAGENRGTDTQYF.

This clonotype came up a few times. The chain carries TRBV5-6 and TRBJ1-6; D gene ambiguous. Germline V gene sequence: CDR1 SGHDT, CDR2 YYEEEE. The V end lost 3 bases, the J end lost 7 bases, and 5 bases lay between the germline ends. The CDR3 is 12 residues long. As DNA, the CDR3 is TGTGCCAGCAGCTCGGGGAATTCACCCCTCCACTTT. As protein: CASSSGNSPLHF.

This chain uses TRBV2 with TRBJ2-1; possible D gene TRBD1, 7 bases. The CDR3 is 16 amino acids. Looked up from germline, CDR1 is SNHLY and CDR2 is FYNNEI. V dropped 5 bases and J dropped 4 bases, with 18 bases sitting between them. CDR3 loop: CASSRTGGYTYNEQFF. In DNA form, the CDR3 reads TGTGCCAGCAGTCGGACAGGAGGGTACACGTACAATGAGCAGTTCTTC.

Many counts were recorded for this clonotype. The chain links TRBV5-1 to TRBJ2-1; D remains unclear. Germline CDR1 is SGHRS and CDR2 is YFSETQ. The CDR3 totals 14 residues. The V end was cut by 4 bases, the J end by 2 bases, with 10 bases between. CDR3 bases: TGCGCCAGCAGCCCCCCTCAACCCTACAATGAGCAGTTCTTC. It codes for CASSPPQPYNEQFF.

A note on this clonotype: A junction end diverges from the germline sequence, so it may reflect a read error. The J gene is TRBJ2-7, the V gene TRBV20-1; 9 bases are a match to TRBD2. The CDR3 has 14 residues. Germline values: CDR1 DFQATT, CDR2 SNEGSKA (reference sequence). CDR3 residues: CSARDASAGGPGNF. CDR3 nucleotide sequence: TGCAGTGCTAGAGATGCGTCGGCGGGAGGGCCCGGAAACTTC.

The V call is TRBV7-2, the J call TRBJ2-7; a weak D match, TRBD1 (6 bases). CDR3 size: 15 residues. Germline CDR1 and CDR2: SGHTA and FQGNSA. V gave up 1 base and J gave up 2 bases, with 12 bases separating them. The CDR3, as DNA: TGTGCCAGCAGCTTAGGGACAGCTTCTACCTACGAGCAGTACTTC. It yields the protein CASSLGTASTYEQYF.

V gene TRBV7-8 combines with J gene TRBJ2-3; the match to TRBD1 covers 7 bases. In germline, CDR1 is SGHVS, CDR2 FQNEAQ. This CDR3 comprises 12 residues. J was trimmed by 13 bases and V by 0 bases; bases with no gene match: 4. CDR3 bases: TGTGCCAGCAGCTTAGCAGGGGGCGTTGAGTATTTT. It specifies CASSLAGGVEYF.

The chain employs TRBV4-2 and TRBJ2-3, with 14 positions matching TRBD2. Unmatched junction bases numbered 11, after V lost 3 bases and J lost 0 bases. The germline V gene encodes CDR1 LGHNA and CDR2 YNFKEQ. This CDR3 contains 20 residues. The CDR3 nucleotides are TGTGCCAGCAGCCAGCGGACTAGCGGGGGGACTAGTTCTAGCACAGATACGCAGTATTTT. Protein: CASSQRTSGGTSSSTDTQYF.

The CDR3 protein is CASSLVLSGSDTQYF. In nucleotides, the CDR3 is TGTGCCAGCAGCTTAGTGCTTAGCGGGAGTGATACGCAGTATTTT. The V and J genes are TRBV7-9 and TRBJ2-3; TRBD2 matches 9 bases. This CDR3 is 15 amino acids long. Germline V CDR1 and CDR2: SEHNR, FQNEAQ (reference sequence). The junction had 5 bases not matched to a gene; V was cut back by 1 base and J by 6 bases.

This clonotype has just a few counts. The chain uses TRBV6-2 or TRBV6-3 and TRBJ2-2, with 8 bases identical to TRBD1. The CDR3 has 16 amino acids. Trimming took 4 bases from V and 4 from J; bases not matched to a gene: 8. Germline lookup yields CDR1 MNHEY and CDR2 SVGEGT. CDR3 DNA sequence: TGTGCCAGCAGTTCCGACAGGGGATTCACCACCGGGGAGCTGTTTTTT. It translates to CASSSDRGFTTGELFF.

This clonotype was detected a few times. The DNA of the CDR3 is TGTGCCACCAGTGAAGGGACAGGGGACACCTACGAGCAGTACTTC. Translated, it gives CATSEGTGDTYEQYF. The chain is built from TRBV24-1 and TRBJ2-7; 10 bases align to TRBD1. The CDR3 is 15 amino acids. Germline V gene lookup returns CDR1 KGHDR and CDR2 SFDVKD. With V trimmed by 4 bases and J by 2 bases, 4 bases remained unmatched.

The rearrangement uses TRBV7-8 and TRBJ2-7; weak D call: TRBD2 (6 bases). The length of the CDR3 is 15 residues. Germline CDR1 SGHVS, CDR2 FQNEAQ. V was pared by 2 bases and J by 3 bases, with 14 bases between. The CDR3 sequence: CASSLQGLTYYEQYF. CDR3 DNA sequence: TGTGCCAGCAGCTTACAGGGACTCACTTACTACGAGCAGTACTTC.

This clonotype has more than one count but fewer than ten. The chain employs TRBV6-5 and TRBJ1-1; tentative D call: TRBD1 (5 bases). CDR3 size: 15 residues. CDR1 and CDR2 from the germline V gene are MNHEY and SVGAGI. Trimming cost V 0 bases and J 5 bases, with 13 bases left between them. The CDR3 loop reads CASSYSREGVTEAFF. Written as DNA, the CDR3 is TGTGCCAGCAGTTACTCAAGGGAAGGGGTGACTGAAGCTTTCTTT.

The chain uses TRBV28 and TRBJ2-7; no clear D. This CDR3 has 12 residues. CDR1 MDHEN and CDR2 SYDVKM come from the germline V gene. Trimming cost V 6 bases and J 4 bases, with 10 bases left between them. CDR3 nucleotide sequence: TGTGCCAGCAGCCATGCGACGTACGAGCAGTACTTC. Translation gives CASSHATYEQYF.

The chain carries TRBV5-5 and TRBJ2-3; 7 bases map to TRBD1. Germline assignment: CDR1 SGHKS and CDR2 YYEKEE (reference sequence). The trim removed 3 bases at V and 3 bases at J, leaving 7 bases unmatched. The CDR3 consists of 15 residues. The CDR3 is CASSSRQGLTDTQYF. The CDR3 DNA reads as TGTGCCAGCAGCTCCCGACAGGGTTTAACAGATACGCAGTATTTT. Based on the CDR3 plus reference TRBV5-5 and TRBJ2-3, the full variable domain is DAGVTQSPTHLIKTRGQQVTLRCSPISGHKSVSWYQQVLGQGPQFIFQYYEKEERGRGNFPDRFSARQFPNYSSELNVNALLLGDSALYLCASSSRQGLTDTQYFGPGTRLTVL.

CDR3 region: CASRRDRGTTNEKLFF. As DNA, the CDR3 is TGTGCCAGCAGGAGGGACAGGGGGACAACTAATGAAAAACTGTTTTTT. The chain recombines TRBV6-1 with TRBJ1-4; TRBD1 agrees at 11 bases. The V and J ends lost 6 bases and 0 bases, in that order; junction bases with no gene match: 3. This CDR3 has 16 residues. From germline, CDR1 is MNHNS and CDR2 SASEGT.

Many counts were recorded for this clonotype. The V and J genes are TRBV12-3 or TRBV12-4 and TRBJ1-5; D is ambiguous. The length of the CDR3 is 15 residues. Between the trimmed V and J ends, which lost 3 bases and 1 base, there was a span of 10 bases. CDR3 in amino acids: CASSLSGFSNQPQHF. CDR3 bases: TGTGCCAGCAGTTTGTCCGGGTTCAGCAATCAGCCCCAGCATTTT.

This chain links TRBV27 with TRBJ2-7; TRBD2 matches 12 bases. CDR1 and CDR2 (germline): MNHEY, SMNVEV (reference sequence). This CDR3 is built from 15 residues. Losses at the gene ends were 2 bases for V and 3 bases for J; bases not matched to a gene: 2. As DNA, the CDR3 is TGTGCCAGCAGTTTAAGGACTAGCGGGGTCTACGAGCAGTACTTC. It translates to CASSLRTSGVYEQYF.

This clonotype came up a few times. The CDR3 region is CASSVEWTGVLDEQFF. CDR3 sequence (DNA): TGTGCCAGCAGCGTAGAGTGGACAGGGGTCTTGGATGAGCAGTTCTTC. V gene TRBV9 combines with J gene TRBJ2-1; TRBD1 agrees at 9 bases. The germline CDR1 and CDR2 sequences are SGDLS and YYNGEE. The junction had 9 bases not matched to a gene; V was cut back by 0 bases and J by 8 bases. The CDR3 sequence is 16 residues long.

The table lists this clonotype with a few counts. The chain carries TRBV5-1 and TRBJ2-7, with a weak D call TRBD1 (5 bases). Germline V gives CDR1 SGHRS, CDR2 YFSETQ. The CDR3 spans 16 residues. V was shortened by 4 bases and J by 3 bases, with 20 bases between the two germline ends. CDR3 protein: CASSPLAGSAYYEQYF. CDR3 nucleotide sequence: TGCGCCAGCAGCCCCCTGGCAGGGTCGGCCTACTACGAGCAGTACTTC.

The chain carries TRBV7-7 and TRBJ2-2; D gene unclear. Germline V gene sequence: CDR1 SSHAT, CDR2 FNYEAQ (reference sequence). The CDR3 loop spans 16 amino acids. Trimming took 1 base from V and 2 from J, leaving 11 bases between them. The CDR3 region is CASSLVQTPNTGELFF. Written as DNA, the CDR3 is TGTGCCAGCAGCTTAGTCCAGACTCCCAACACCGGGGAGCTGTTTTTT.